A selection of T cell receptor beta chains follows, all from one sample in a study of blood T cell repertoires in COVID-19. The table came from immunoSEQ multiplex PCR; TCRdb's copy has only in-frame clones and leaves some out. The sample includes roughly 30,000 clones, just over 90% of them seen just once. The sample taken for sequencing was peripheral blood. The receptors derive from a man in his 60s with acute or convalescent COVID-19. Both conserved end residues are part of each CDR3. Fields, in order: V gene, J gene, CDR3 protein.

v_call: TRBV7-9
j_call: TRBJ1-2
cdr3_aa: CASSLGQGWYGYTF

v_call: TRBV7-9
j_call: TRBJ1-2
cdr3_aa: CASSPRVTGEHGYTF

v_call: TRBV28
j_call: TRBJ2-6
cdr3_aa: CASNNRAGANVLTF

v_call: TRBV5-1
j_call: TRBJ1-1
cdr3_aa: CASSLVAVTTEAFF

v_call: TRBV6-2/TRBV6-3
j_call: TRBJ1-1
cdr3_aa: CASSYLPRSYITEAFF

v_call: TRBV18
j_call: TRBJ2-1
cdr3_aa: CASSGQEYNEQFF

v_call: TRBV29-1
j_call: TRBJ1-2
cdr3_aa: CSGFDRNNYGYTF

v_call: TRBV11-3
j_call: TRBJ2-7
cdr3_aa: CASSFQREAVQYF

v_call: TRBV7-9
j_call: TRBJ1-6
cdr3_aa: CASSLRVKDSANSPLHF

v_call: TRBV2
j_call: TRBJ2-7
cdr3_aa: CASSEGLTGTGLF

v_call: TRBV25-1
j_call: TRBJ1-1
cdr3_aa: CASSLLGVNTEAFF

v_call: TRBV6-5
j_call: TRBJ1-1
cdr3_aa: CASISRSLPGEAFF

v_call: TRBV10-3
j_call: TRBJ2-1
cdr3_aa: CAISDPFTSYNEQFF

v_call: TRBV6-5
j_call: TRBJ1-6
cdr3_aa: CASSYFQGANSPLHF

v_call: TRBV5-4
j_call: TRBJ2-3
cdr3_aa: CASSSLWGSGSGHTQYF

v_call: TRBV27
j_call: TRBJ2-7
cdr3_aa: CASSLSRLTRAGVSYEQYF

v_call: TRBV20-1
j_call: TRBJ2-3
cdr3_aa: CSASSEREADTQYF

v_call: TRBV12-3/TRBV12-4
j_call: TRBJ2-3
cdr3_aa: CASNRGITDTQYF

v_call: TRBV28
j_call: TRBJ1-5
cdr3_aa: CASSRTGGYSNQPQHF

v_call: TRBV7-2
j_call: TRBJ2-3
cdr3_aa: CASSPRTTGAGDTQYF